The sequence of this TCR beta chain was determined in a study of shared clonotypes between healthy human individuals. The CDR3 runs 16 residues. CDR1 and CDR2 from the germline V gene are SGHDT and YYEEEE. The ends lost 4 bases at V and 3 bases at J; junction bases unmatched: 12. The table came from immunoSEQ multiplex PCR; TCRdb's copy has only in-frame clones and leaves some out. The sample has roughly 2,300,000 clones, about nine tenths seen once; the top ten hold roughly 0.34%. V gene TRBV5-6 combines with J gene TRBJ2-7; 8 bases fit TRBD2. This clonotype was obtained from a man younger than 35 in good health. Some clones in this sample may be carry-over from other donors' samples. Material for sequencing was naive CD4+ T cells from PBMCs. Subset noted: CD45RA+ positively selected. Written as DNA, the CDR3 is TGTGCCAGCAGCCCGGGGGGGACCGAAACTTTCTACGAGCAGTACTTC. This sequence encodes CASSPGGTETFYEQYF.